The 11 T cell receptor beta chains given below trace back to one sample, sequenced in a study of cytomegalovirus exposure and HLA in healthy donors. Amplification used 60 Vbeta primers and 13 Jbeta primers. TCRdb keeps only in-frame clones here, not all; method: immunoSEQ multiplex PCR. The sample lists approximately 120,000 clones, 80% to 90% occurring once. The sample comprised PBMCs. These receptors were obtained from a woman aged 40 to 50 in good health and CMV-seropositive.

A few counts support this clone. V gene TRBV5-1 combines with J gene TRBJ2-2, with 12 positions matching TRBD1. J lost 6 bases, V lost 4 bases, and 7 bases had no gene match. The germline V gene has CDR1 SGHRS and CDR2 YFSETQ. This CDR3 is built from 16 residues. The CDR3 sequence is CASSKPGQGAAGELFF. CDR3 DNA sequence: TGCGCCAGCAGCAAACCGGGACAGGGGGCTGCCGGGGAGCTGTTTTTT.

The V and J genes are TRBV5-6 and TRBJ1-1; the D gene is possibly TRBD1 (5 bases). Germline lookup yields CDR1 SGHDT and CDR2 YYEEEE. V lost 2 bases and J 6 bases, leaving 14 bases between the germline ends. The CDR3 length is 14 residues. The DNA for the CDR3 is TGTGCCAGCAGCTTTGAACAGGAAGTGCCTGAAGCTTTCTTT. Translating gives CASSFEQEVPEAFF.

The chain recombines TRBV20-1 with TRBJ2-4; tentatively, D is TRBD1 (5 bases). CDR3 size: 11 residues. Trimming took 7 bases from V and 7 from J, leaving 11 bases between them. Germline V lookup: CDR1 DFQATT, CDR2 SNEGSKA (reference sequence). CDR3: CSVPTANIQYF. Written as DNA, the CDR3 is TGCAGTGTTCCGACAGCGAACATTCAGTACTTC.

The rearrangement uses TRBV5-1 and TRBJ2-7; a weak D match, TRBD2 (6 bases). The CDR3 runs to 14 residues. CDR1 SGHRS and CDR2 YFSETQ come from the germline V gene. Trimming left V 4 bases short and J 1 base short, with 12 bases between. The CDR3, as DNA: TGCGCCAGCAGCGGGGCGGGACCGTCCTACGAGCAGTACTTC. This translates into CASSGAGPSYEQYF.

J is TRBJ1-2 and V is TRBV7-9; D gene ambiguous. The CDR3 loop spans 14 amino acids. Per germline, CDR1 SEHNR and CDR2 FQNEAQ (reference sequence). V was pared by 1 base and J by 1 base, with 7 bases between. The CDR3 region has the DNA TGTGCCAGCAGCTTAGAAGCGGATAACTATGGCTACACCTTC. It specifies CASSLEADNYGYTF.

V is TRBV7-2 and J is TRBJ2-7; D is possibly TRBD2 (5 bases). Trimming took off 7 bases at V and 7 bases at J, with 17 bases between the two ends. The CDR3 is 13 amino acids. Germline loops: CDR1 SGHTA, CDR2 FQGNSA. In DNA, the CDR3 is TGTGCCAGCACCCAGACTATAGCGATGGAGCAGTACTTC. Protein: CASTQTIAMEQYF.

The chain uses TRBV10-1 and TRBJ2-2, with 9 bases aligning to TRBD2. V was clipped by 0 bases and J by 0 bases; unmatched bases: 2. Germline V gene lookup returns CDR1 WNHNN and CDR2 SYGVQD (reference sequence). CDR3 size: 17 residues. In nucleotides, the CDR3 is TGCGCCAGCAGTGAGTCAGAGCGGGAGGCGAACACCGGGGAGCTGTTTTTT. Amino acid sequence: CASSESEREANTGELFF.

The chain combines TRBV7-8 with TRBJ2-7; D is possibly TRBD1 (5 bases). V lost 9 bases and J lost 2, with 20 bases in between. The germline V gene encodes CDR1 SGHVS and CDR2 FQNEAQ. The CDR3 length is 15 residues. For the CDR3, the DNA is TGTGCCAGTCTTCTAGGGGCTAGGGATCCCTACGAGCAGTACTTC. Residues: CASLLGARDPYEQYF.

V is TRBV5-4 and J is TRBJ2-5, with 8 bases that match TRBD1. This CDR3 has 15 residues. Germline V gene lookup returns CDR1 SGHNT and CDR2 YYREEE (reference sequence). Trimming removed 3 bases from V and 1 base from J; junction bases left unmatched: 5. CDR3 loop: CASSSAGQGQETQYF. The CDR3, as DNA: TGTGCCAGCAGCTCGGCTGGACAGGGCCAAGAGACCCAGTACTTC. The full variable domain, rest sourced from reference TRBV5-4 and TRBJ2-5, is ETGVTQSPTHLIKTRGQQVTLRCSSQSGHNTVSWYQQALGQGPQFIFQYYREEENGRGNFPPRFSGLQFPNYSSELNVNALELDDSALYLCASSSAGQGQETQYFGPGTRLLVL.

This clone was seen a few times. The junction departs from germline at one end; a sequencing error may be responsible. The genes are TRBV7-7 and TRBJ2-1; D possibly corresponds to TRBD2 (5 bases). The V gene's germline CDR1 is SSHAT and CDR2 FNYEAQ (reference sequence). The CDR3 totals 13 residues. This CDR3 is CASSFGGSNEQFF. DNA of the CDR3: TGTGCTAGCAGCTTCGGAGGAAGCAATGAGCAGTTCTTC.

The rearrangement joins TRBV5-1 to TRBJ2-1, with D uncertain. CDR1 and CDR2 (germline): SGHRS, YFSETQ. This CDR3 is built from 13 residues. Trimming left V 1 base short and J 8 bases short, with 10 bases between. The CDR3 DNA follows: TGCGCCAGCAGCTTGTACTCACCGGATGAGCAGTTCTTC. This translates into CASSLYSPDEQFF.